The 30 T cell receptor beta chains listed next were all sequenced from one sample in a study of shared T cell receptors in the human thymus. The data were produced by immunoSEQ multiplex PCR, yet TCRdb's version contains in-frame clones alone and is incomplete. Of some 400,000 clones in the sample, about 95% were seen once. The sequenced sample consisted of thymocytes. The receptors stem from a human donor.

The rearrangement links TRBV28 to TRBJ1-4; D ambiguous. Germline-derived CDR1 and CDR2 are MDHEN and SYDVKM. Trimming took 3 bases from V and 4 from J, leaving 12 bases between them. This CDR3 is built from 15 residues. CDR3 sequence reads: CASSFKGPINEKLFF. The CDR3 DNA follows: TGTGCCAGCAGTTTTAAAGGGCCAATTAATGAAAAACTGTTTTTT.

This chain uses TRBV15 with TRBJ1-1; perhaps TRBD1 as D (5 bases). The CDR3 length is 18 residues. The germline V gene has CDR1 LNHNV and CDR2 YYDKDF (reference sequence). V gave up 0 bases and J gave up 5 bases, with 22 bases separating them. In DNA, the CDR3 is TGTGCCACCAGCAGAGAAACAGGAGGTCAGGGCAGAAATACTGAAGCTTTCTTT. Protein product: CATSRETGGQGRNTEAFF.

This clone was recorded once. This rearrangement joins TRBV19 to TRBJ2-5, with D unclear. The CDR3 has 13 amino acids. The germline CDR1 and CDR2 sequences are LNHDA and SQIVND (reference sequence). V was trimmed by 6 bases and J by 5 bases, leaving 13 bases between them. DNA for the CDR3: TGTGCCAGTAGCCCCGTAGGATCGGAGACCCAGTACTTC. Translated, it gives CASSPVGSETQYF. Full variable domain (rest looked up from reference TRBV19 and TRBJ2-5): DGGITQSPKYLFRKEGQNVTLSCEQNLNHDAMYWYRQDPGQGLRLIYYSQIVNDFQKGDIAEGYSVSREKKESFPLTVTSAQKNPTAFYLCASSPVGSETQYFGPGTRLLVL.

This chain's CDR3 is CASRGVSAGGGTDTQYF. The CDR3 nucleotides are TGTGCCAGCAGGGGGGTGTCGGCGGGAGGTGGGACAGATACGCAGTATTTT. The rearrangement links TRBV27 to TRBJ2-3, with 8 bases lining up with TRBD2. V gave up 6 bases and J gave up 3 bases; unmatched junction bases: 14. This CDR3 contains 17 residues. The V gene's germline CDR1 is MNHEY and CDR2 SMNVEV (reference sequence).

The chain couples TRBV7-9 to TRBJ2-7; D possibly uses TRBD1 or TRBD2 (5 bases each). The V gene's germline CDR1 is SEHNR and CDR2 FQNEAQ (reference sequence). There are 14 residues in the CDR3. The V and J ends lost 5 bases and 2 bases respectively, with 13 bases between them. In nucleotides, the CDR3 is TGTGCCAGCAGCCCTCATCCGGGGCCCTACGAGCAGTACTTC. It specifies CASSPHPGPYEQYF.

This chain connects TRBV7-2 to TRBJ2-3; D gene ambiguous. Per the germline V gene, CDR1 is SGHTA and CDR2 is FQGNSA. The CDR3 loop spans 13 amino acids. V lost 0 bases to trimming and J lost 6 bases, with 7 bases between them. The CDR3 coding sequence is TGTGCCAGCAGCTTAGCGCCGAGGGATACGCAGTATTTT. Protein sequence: CASSLAPRDTQYF. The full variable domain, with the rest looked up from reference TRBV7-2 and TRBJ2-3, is GAGVSQSPSNKVTEKGKDVELRCDPISGHTALYWYRQSLGQGLEFLIYFQGNSAPDKSGLPSDRFSAERTGGSVSTLTIQRTQQEDSAVYLCASSLAPRDTQYFGPGTRLTVL.

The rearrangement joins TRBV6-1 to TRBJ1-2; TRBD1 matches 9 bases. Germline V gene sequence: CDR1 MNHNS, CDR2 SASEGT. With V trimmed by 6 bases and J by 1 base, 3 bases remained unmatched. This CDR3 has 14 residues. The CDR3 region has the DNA TGTGCCAGCAGCCACAGGGGGCTTAACTATGGCTACACCTTC. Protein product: CASSHRGLNYGYTF.

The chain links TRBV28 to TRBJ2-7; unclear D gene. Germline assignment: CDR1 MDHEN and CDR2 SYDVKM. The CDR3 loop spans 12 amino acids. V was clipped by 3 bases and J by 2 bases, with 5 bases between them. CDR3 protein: CASSLCPYEQYF. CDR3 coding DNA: TGTGCCAGCAGTTTGTGCCCCTACGAGCAGTACTTC.

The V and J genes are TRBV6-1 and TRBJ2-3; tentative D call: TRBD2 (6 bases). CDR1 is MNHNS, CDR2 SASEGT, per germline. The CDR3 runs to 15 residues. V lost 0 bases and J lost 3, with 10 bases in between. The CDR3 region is CASSEARGRTDTQYF. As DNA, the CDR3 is TGTGCCAGCAGTGAAGCCCGGGGGAGAACAGATACGCAGTATTTT.

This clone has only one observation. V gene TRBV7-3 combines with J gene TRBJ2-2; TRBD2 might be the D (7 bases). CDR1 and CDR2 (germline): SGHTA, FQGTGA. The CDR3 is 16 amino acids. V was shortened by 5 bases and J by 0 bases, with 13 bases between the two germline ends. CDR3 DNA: TGTGCCAGCAGCCCGGGGGGCAGCGCGAACACCGGGGAGCTGTTTTTT. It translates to CASSPGGSANTGELFF.

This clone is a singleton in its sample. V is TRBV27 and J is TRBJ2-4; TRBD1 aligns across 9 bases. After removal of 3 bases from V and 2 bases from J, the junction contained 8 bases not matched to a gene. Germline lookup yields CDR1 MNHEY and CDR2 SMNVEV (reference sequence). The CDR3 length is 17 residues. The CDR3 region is CASSFLRDRDPKNIQYF. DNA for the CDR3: TGTGCCAGCAGTTTTTTGCGGGACAGGGATCCCAAAAACATTCAGTACTTC.

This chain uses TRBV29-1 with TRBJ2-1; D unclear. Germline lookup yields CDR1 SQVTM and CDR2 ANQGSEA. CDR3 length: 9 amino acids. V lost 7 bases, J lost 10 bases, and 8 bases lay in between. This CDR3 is CSAPEEQFF. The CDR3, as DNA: TGCAGCGCCCCGGAGGAGCAGTTCTTC.

The CDR3 DNA sequence: TGTGCCAGCAGAGAGGGACAGGGTCGGGGCGAGCAGTACTTC. Protein sequence: CASREGQGRGEQYF. The chain links TRBV5-6 to TRBJ2-7; TRBD1 matches 9 bases. Germline values: CDR1 SGHDT, CDR2 YYEEEE. V lost 5 bases and J lost 6; bases outside the gene matches: 9. The CDR3 extends over 14 amino acids.

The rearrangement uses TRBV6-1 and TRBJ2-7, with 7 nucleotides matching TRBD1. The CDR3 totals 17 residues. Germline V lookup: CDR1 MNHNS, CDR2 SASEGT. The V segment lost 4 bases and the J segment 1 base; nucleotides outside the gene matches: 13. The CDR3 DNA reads TGTGCCAGCAGTGGACCCCCTACAGGGGCCCGTTCCTACGAGCAGTACTTC. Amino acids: CASSGPPTGARSYEQYF.

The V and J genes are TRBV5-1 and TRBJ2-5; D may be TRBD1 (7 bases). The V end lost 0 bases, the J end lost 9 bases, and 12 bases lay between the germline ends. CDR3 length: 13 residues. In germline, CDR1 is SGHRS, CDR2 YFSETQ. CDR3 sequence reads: CASSLAAGGPQYF. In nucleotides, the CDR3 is TGCGCCAGCAGCTTGGCAGCAGGGGGGCCCCAGTACTTC.

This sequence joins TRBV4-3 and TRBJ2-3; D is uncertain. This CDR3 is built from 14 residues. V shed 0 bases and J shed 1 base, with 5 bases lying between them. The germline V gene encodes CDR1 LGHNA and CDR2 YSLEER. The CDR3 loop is CASSQDYRTDTQYF. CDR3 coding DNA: TGCGCCAGCAGCCAAGACTACCGCACAGATACGCAGTATTTT.

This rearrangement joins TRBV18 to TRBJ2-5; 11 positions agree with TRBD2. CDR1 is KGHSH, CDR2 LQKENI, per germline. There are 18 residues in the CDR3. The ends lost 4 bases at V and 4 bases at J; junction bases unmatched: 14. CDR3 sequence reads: CASSREPTSGSKRETQYF. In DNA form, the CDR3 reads TGTGCCAGCTCACGGGAACCTACTAGCGGGAGTAAGAGAGAGACCCAGTACTTC.

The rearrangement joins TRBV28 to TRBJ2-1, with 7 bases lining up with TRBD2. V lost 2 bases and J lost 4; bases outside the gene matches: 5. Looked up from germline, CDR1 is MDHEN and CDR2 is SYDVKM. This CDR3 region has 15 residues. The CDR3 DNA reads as TGTGCCAGCAGTTTAAGGGCTAGCGGATACAATGAGCAGTTCTTC. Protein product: CASSLRASGYNEQFF.

The CDR3 loop reads CASSLEGLQALDYNSPLHF. The DNA of the CDR3 is TGTGCCAGCAGCCTAGAGGGGCTTCAGGCCCTCGACTATAATTCACCCCTCCACTTT. V gene TRBV4-2 combines with J gene TRBJ1-6; maybe TRBD1 (5 bases). Trimming pared 4 bases from V and 3 bases from J, leaving 22 bases between. The germline V gene encodes CDR1 LGHNA and CDR2 YNFKEQ. CDR3 length: 19 residues.

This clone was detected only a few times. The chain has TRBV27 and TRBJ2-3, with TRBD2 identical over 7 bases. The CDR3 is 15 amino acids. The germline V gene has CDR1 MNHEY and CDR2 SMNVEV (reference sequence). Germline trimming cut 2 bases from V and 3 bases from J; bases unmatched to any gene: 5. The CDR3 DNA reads TGTGCCAGCAGTTTACCGGGGACTAAAACAGATACGCAGTATTTT. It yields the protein CASSLPGTKTDTQYF.

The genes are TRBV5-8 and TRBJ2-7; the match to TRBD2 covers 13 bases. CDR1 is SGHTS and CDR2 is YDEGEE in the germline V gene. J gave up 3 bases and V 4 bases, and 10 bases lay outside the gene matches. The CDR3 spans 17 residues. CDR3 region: CASSTGTSGNGCYEQYF. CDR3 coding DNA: TGTGCCAGCAGCACCGGGACTAGCGGGAACGGGTGCTACGAGCAGTACTTC.

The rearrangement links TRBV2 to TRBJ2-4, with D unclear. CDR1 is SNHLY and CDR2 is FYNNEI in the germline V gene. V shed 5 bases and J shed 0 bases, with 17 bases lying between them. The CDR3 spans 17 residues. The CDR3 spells CASSSVPFPVAKNIQYF. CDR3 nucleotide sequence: TGTGCCAGCAGTTCCGTCCCTTTTCCGGTAGCCAAAAACATTCAGTACTTC.

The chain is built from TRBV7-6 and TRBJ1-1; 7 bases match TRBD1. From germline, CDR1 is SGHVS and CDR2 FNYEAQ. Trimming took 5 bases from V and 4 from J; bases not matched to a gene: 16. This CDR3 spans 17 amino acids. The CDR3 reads CASSPHPEGAASTEAFF. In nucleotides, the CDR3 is TGTGCCAGCAGCCCACACCCGGAGGGGGCTGCGAGCACTGAAGCTTTCTTT. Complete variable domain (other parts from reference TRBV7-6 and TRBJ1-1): GAGVSQSPRYKVTKRGQDVALRCDPISGHVSLYWYRQALGQGPEFLTYFNYEAQQDKSGLPNDRFSAERPEGSISTLTIQRTEQRDSAMYRCASSPHPEGAASTEAFFGQGTRLTVV.

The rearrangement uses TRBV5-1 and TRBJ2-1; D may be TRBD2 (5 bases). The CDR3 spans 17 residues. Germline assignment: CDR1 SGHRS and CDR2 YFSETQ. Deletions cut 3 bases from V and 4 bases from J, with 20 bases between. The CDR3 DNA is TGCGCCAGCAGCTCCCCAGCGGTCCAGAGGTGGTACAATGAGCAGTTCTTC. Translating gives CASSSPAVQRWYNEQFF.

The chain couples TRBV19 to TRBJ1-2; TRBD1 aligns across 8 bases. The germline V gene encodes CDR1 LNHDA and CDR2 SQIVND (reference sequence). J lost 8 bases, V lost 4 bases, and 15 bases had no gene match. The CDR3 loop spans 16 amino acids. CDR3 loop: CASSKRQGLGIWGYTF. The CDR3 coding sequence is TGTGCCAGTAGTAAGCGACAGGGGCTTGGGATATGGGGCTACACCTTC.

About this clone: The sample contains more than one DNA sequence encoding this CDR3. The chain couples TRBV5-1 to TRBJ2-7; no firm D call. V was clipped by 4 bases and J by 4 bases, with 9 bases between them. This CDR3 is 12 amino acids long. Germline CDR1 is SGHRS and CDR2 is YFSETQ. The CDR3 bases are TGCGCCAGCAGCCTAGTGGGGTACGAGCAGTACTTC. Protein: CASSLVGYEQYF.

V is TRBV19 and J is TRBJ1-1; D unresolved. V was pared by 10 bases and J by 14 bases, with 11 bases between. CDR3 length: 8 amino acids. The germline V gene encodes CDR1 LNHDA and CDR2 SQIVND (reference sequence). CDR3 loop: CATSGAFF. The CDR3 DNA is TGTGCCACCTCTGGAGCCTTCTTT.

This chain's CDR3 is CASSFKRDQPQHF. For the CDR3, the DNA is TGTGCCAGCAGTTTCAAGAGGGATCAGCCCCAGCATTTT. This chain connects TRBV28 to TRBJ1-5; no reliable D call. Trimming removed 3 bases from V and 5 bases from J, with 8 bases in between. Germline loops: CDR1 MDHEN, CDR2 SYDVKM. The CDR3 spans 13 residues.

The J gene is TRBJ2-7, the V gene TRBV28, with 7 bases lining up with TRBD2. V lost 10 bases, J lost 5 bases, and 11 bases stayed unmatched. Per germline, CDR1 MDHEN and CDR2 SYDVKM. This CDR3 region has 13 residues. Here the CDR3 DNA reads TGTGCCATCGGGAGGCCCGGTGGTGACGAGCAGTACTTC. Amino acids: CAIGRPGGDEQYF.

The CDR3 is CASTWGRTGARYEQYF. Here the CDR3 DNA reads TGTGCCAGCACCTGGGGGCGGACAGGGGCAAGGTACGAGCAGTACTTC. This chain joins TRBV2 and TRBJ2-7, with 9 bases matching TRBD1. CDR1 and CDR2 (germline): SNHLY, FYNNEI. V dropped 7 bases and J dropped 4; count of bases not matched to a gene: 14. This CDR3 is 16 amino acids long.